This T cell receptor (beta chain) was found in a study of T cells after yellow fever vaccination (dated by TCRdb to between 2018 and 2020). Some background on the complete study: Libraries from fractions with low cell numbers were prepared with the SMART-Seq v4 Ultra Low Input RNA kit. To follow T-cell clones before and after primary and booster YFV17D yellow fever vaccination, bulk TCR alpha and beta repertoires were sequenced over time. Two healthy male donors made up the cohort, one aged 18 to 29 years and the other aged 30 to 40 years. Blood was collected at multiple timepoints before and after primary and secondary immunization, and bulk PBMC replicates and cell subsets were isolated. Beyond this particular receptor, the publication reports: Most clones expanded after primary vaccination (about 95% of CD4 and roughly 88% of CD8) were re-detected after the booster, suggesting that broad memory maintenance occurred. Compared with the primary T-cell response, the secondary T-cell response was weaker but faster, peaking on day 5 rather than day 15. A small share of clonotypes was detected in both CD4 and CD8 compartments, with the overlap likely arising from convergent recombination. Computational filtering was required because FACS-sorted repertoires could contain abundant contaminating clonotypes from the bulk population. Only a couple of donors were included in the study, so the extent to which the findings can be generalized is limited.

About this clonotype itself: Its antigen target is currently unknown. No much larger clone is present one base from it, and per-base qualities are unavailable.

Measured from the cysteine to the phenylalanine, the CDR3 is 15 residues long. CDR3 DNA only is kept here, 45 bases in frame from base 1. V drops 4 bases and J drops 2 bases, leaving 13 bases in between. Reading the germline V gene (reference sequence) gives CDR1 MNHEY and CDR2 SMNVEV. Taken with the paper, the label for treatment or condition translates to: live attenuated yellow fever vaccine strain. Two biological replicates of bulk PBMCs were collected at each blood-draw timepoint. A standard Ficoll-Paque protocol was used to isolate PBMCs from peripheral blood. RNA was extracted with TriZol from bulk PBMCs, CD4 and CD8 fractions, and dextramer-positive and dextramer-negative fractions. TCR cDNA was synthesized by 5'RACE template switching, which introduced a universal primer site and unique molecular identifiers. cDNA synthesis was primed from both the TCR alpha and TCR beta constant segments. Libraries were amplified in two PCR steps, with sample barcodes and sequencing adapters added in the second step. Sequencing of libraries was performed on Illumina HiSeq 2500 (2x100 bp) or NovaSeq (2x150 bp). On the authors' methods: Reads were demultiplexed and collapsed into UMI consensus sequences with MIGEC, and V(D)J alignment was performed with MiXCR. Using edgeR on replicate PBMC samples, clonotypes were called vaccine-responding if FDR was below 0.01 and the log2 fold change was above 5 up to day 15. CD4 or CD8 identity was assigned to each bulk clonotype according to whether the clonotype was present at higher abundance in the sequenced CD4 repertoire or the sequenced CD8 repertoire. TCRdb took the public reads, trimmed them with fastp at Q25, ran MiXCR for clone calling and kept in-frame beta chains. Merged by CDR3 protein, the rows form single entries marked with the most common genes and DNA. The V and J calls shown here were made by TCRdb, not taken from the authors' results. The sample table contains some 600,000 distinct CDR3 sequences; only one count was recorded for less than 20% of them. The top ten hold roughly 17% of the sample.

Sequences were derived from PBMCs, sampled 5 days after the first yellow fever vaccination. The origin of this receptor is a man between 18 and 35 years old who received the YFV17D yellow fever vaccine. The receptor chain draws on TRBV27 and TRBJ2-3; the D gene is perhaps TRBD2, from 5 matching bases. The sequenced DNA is TGTGCCAGCAGTTACAACGGACTTTCCACAGATACGCAGTATTTT. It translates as CASSYNGLSTDTQYF.